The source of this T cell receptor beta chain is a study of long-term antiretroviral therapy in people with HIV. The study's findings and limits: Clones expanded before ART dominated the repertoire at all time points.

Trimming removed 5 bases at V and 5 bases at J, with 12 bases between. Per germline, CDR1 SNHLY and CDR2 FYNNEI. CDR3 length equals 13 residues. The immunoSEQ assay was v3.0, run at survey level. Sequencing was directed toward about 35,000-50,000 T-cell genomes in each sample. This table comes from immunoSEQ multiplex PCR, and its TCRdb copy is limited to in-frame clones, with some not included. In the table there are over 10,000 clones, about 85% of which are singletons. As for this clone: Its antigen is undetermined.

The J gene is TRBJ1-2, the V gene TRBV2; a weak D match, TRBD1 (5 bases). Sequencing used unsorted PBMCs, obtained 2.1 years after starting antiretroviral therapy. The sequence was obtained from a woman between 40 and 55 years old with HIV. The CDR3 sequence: CASSSGTRYGYTF. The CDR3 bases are TGTGCCAGCAGTTCCGGGACCCGATATGGCTACACCTTC. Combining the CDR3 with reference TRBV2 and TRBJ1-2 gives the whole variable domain EPEVTQTPSHQVTQMGQEVILRCVPISNHLYFYWYRQILGQKVEFLVSFYNNEISEKSEIFDDQFSVERPDGSNFTLKIRSTKLEDSAMYFCASSSGTRYGYTFGSGTRLTVV.